This T cell receptor (beta chain) was observed in a study of blood T cell repertoires in COVID-19. Study overall: T cells, B-cell-depleted T cells, or PBMCs provided the cDNA or gDNA that served as material.

V trimming: 3 bases; J trimming: 7 bases; junction bases outside the gene matches: 8. The V gene's germline CDR1 is DFQATT and CDR2 SNEGSKA (reference sequence). CDR3 length: 14 residues. Under the authors' procedure: Estimated nucleated cell counts came from reference gene primer amplification. Generated by immunoSEQ multiplex PCR, the TCRdb table keeps only in-frame clones and is missing some. V, J and clone size are those of that table, while D and trimming were read from the DNA. The top ten clones hold over 7.5% of a sample with about 120,000 clones, over 65% of them seen once. Sequencing used peripheral blood. The sequence derives from a woman between 40 and 55 years old with acute or convalescent COVID-19. V usage is TRBV20-1 and J usage is TRBJ2-1, with TRBD1 matching over 8 bases. This CDR3 reads CSASPGGLGNEQFF. DNA for the CDR3: TGCAGTGCTAGTCCAGGGGGCCTGGGAAATGAGCAGTTCTTC.